The clone carrying this TCR beta chain was picked up a small number of times. Its matching antigen is unknown. This table comes from immunoSEQ multiplex PCR, and its TCRdb copy is limited to in-frame clones, with some not included. This sample carries 3,000 to 3,500 clones, 65% to 80% of them seen once, and the ten largest clones take around 46%. The data were obtained in a study of CD8 T cell repertoires and HIV-1 epitope variants. Overall study context: Each of Twenty-five Gag and Nef epitope peptides stimulated a separate culture. Controls were a CMV, EBV and flu pool, Ebola AY9, and no peptide. 1M T cells were kept uncultured as a baseline. Whole-study results and caveats: Ten or so TCR beta clonotypes were antigen-specific, five or six apparently recognizing autologous or escape variants.

V lost 6 bases and J lost 7; bases outside the gene matches: 8. Germline V gene lookup returns CDR1 MNHEY and CDR2 SVGAGI. The CDR3 length is 14 residues. The rearrangement joins TRBV6-5 to TRBJ1-5; 8 bases match TRBD1. Input material: cultured CD8+ T cells derived from PBMCs. This clonotype was sampled from a male donor with HIV. The CDR3 loop reads CASRSGQGKQPQHF. The DNA for the CDR3 is TGTGCCAGCAGATCCGGACAGGGAAAACAGCCCCAGCATTTT.